The next 32 T cell receptor beta chains were all read from a single sample in a study of OX40 agonist ivuxolimab in advanced cancers. Sequencing used immunoSEQ multiplex PCR; TCRdb keeps in-frame clones, though not all of them. The sample gives over 70,000 clones, more than 75% of which show up once; around 1.6% is in the top ten. Material: CD4+ or CD8+ T cells sorted from blood, obtained in a trial of the OX40 agonist ivuxolimab. The source of these receptors is an adult with an advanced solid tumor such as melanoma, head and neck, liver or kidney cancer.

The chain carries TRBV10-3 and TRBJ2-6; D not resolved. The length of the CDR3 is 14 residues. V lost 4 bases and J lost 4, with 8 bases in between. Germline V lookup: CDR1 ENHRY, CDR2 SYGVKD. CDR3: CAISGPAGANVLTF. In nucleotides, the CDR3 is TGTGCCATCAGTGGTCCGGCCGGGGCCAACGTCCTGACTTTC.

The chain links TRBV7-3 to TRBJ2-1, with 9 positions matching TRBD2. J was trimmed by 2 bases and V by 4 bases; bases with no gene match: 9. The CDR3 is 17 residues long. Germline loops: CDR1 SGHTA, CDR2 FQGTGA. CDR3 residues: CASSSRLAEGPYNEQFF. The CDR3, as DNA: TGTGCCAGCAGCTCCCGACTAGCGGAAGGACCCTACAATGAGCAGTTCTTC. The full variable domain, with the rest looked up from reference TRBV7-3 and TRBJ2-1, is GAGVSQTPSNKVTEKGKYVELRCDPISGHTALYWYRQSLGQGPEFLIYFQGTGAADDSGLPNDRFFAVRPEGSVSTLKIQRTERGDSAVYLCASSSRLAEGPYNEQFFGPGTRLTVL.

This chain joins TRBV27 and TRBJ2-1, with D unclear. Germline V gives CDR1 MNHEY, CDR2 SMNVEV (reference sequence). This CDR3 region has 15 residues. The V end was cut by 6 bases, the J end by 4 bases, with 16 bases between. The DNA of the CDR3 is TGTGCCAGCAGGAATCTAGAGCTCGGGTACAATGAGCAGTTCTTC. It is translated as CASRNLELGYNEQFF.

The V call is TRBV18, the J call TRBJ2-5, with D perhaps TRBD1 (5 bases). Germline V gives CDR1 KGHSH, CDR2 LQKENI. The V gene lost 4 bases and the J gene lost 1 base, with 13 bases spanning the gap. This CDR3 is built from 15 residues. CDR3 DNA: TGTGCCAGCTCACTGCCGACAGTGACCCAAGAGACCCAGTACTTC. The encoded protein is CASSLPTVTQETQYF.

This clone appeared a single time. The rearrangement joins TRBV4-3 to TRBJ2-5; possibly TRBD2 for D (6 bases). Germline V gives CDR1 LGHNA, CDR2 YSLEER. Trimming cost V 3 bases and J 0 bases, with 17 bases left between them. The CDR3 runs to 17 residues. This CDR3 is CASSQSRLGRYQETQYF. In DNA form, the CDR3 reads TGCGCCAGCAGCCAGTCCAGACTAGGTCGGTACCAAGAGACCCAGTACTTC.

The chain recombines TRBV5-1 with TRBJ2-3, with D uncertain. Trimming shortened V by 1 base and J by 0 bases, and 9 bases separated the two germline ends. In germline, CDR1 is SGHRS, CDR2 YFSETQ. This CDR3 spans 15 amino acids. The CDR3 sequence is CASSLRGASTDTQYF. The CDR3 DNA follows: TGCGCCAGCAGCTTGCGTGGAGCGAGCACAGATACGCAGTATTTT.

The gene calls are TRBV5-1 and TRBJ2-3; 12 positions match TRBD2. This CDR3 is 16 amino acids long. V was pared by 6 bases and J by 2 bases, with 7 bases of the junction left unmatched. Germline CDR1 SGHRS, CDR2 YFSETQ. This CDR3 reads CASTRLAGGVTDTQYF. The DNA for the CDR3 is TGCGCCAGCACAAGGCTAGCGGGGGGGGTCACAGATACGCAGTATTTT.

This clone was detected a few times. This sequence joins TRBV30 and TRBJ2-1; D possibly corresponds to TRBD2 (6 bases). V was pared by 0 bases and J by 7 bases, with 10 bases between. This CDR3 has 13 residues. CDR1 is GTSNPN and CDR2 is SVGIG in the germline V gene (reference sequence). The CDR3 region is CAWSVLGGNEQFF. DNA for the CDR3: TGTGCCTGGAGTGTACTAGGAGGGAATGAGCAGTTCTTC.

The chain combines TRBV10-3 with TRBJ1-5; D possibly corresponds to TRBD1 (6 bases). The germline CDR1 and CDR2 sequences are ENHRY and SYGVKD. The CDR3 is 14 amino acids. With 3 bases removed from V and 5 bases from J, the gap between germline ends came to 11 bases. The CDR3, as DNA: TGTGCCATCAGTGAATTGAAGGGGGATCAGCCCCAGCATTTT. Translation gives CAISELKGDQPQHF.

The chain carries TRBV5-4 and TRBJ2-7; 10 bases are shared with TRBD2. CDR1 is SGHNT, CDR2 YYREEE, per germline (reference sequence). V was pared by 4 bases and J by 2 bases, with 6 bases of the junction left unmatched. The length of the CDR3 is 15 residues. The CDR3 is CASSLLAGAAYEQYF. In DNA form, the CDR3 reads TGTGCCAGCAGCCTCCTAGCGGGGGCCGCCTACGAGCAGTACTTC.

The table lists this clone with many counts. This sequence joins TRBV19 and TRBJ2-7; 10 nucleotides align to TRBD2. The CDR3 length is 15 residues. From germline, CDR1 is LNHDA and CDR2 SQIVND (reference sequence). Trimming at V came to 4 bases and at J to 2 bases, leaving 5 bases not matched to a gene. CDR3 region: CASSTGTSETYEQYF. Here the CDR3 DNA reads TGTGCCAGTAGTACCGGGACTAGCGAAACCTACGAGCAGTACTTC.

This rearrangement joins TRBV7-7 to TRBJ2-5; a weak D match, TRBD2 (5 bases). V was cut by 0 bases and J by 5 bases, with 10 bases left in between. Germline V gene data show CDR1 as SSHAT and CDR2 as FNYEAQ (reference sequence). The CDR3 is 14 residues long. The CDR3, as DNA: TGTGCCAGCAGCTTAGCGGGAGAGAGGGAGACCCAGTACTTC. Translating gives CASSLAGERETQYF.

The chain uses TRBV18 and TRBJ1-1; D gene unclear. Trimming left V 8 bases short and J 1 base short, with 11 bases between. Germline V CDR1 and CDR2: KGHSH, LQKENI. The CDR3 sequence is 13 residues long. CDR3 in amino acids: CASQEARNTEAFF. In nucleotides, the CDR3 is TGTGCCAGCCAAGAGGCCCGGAACACTGAAGCTTTCTTT.

This clone has a single count. The CDR3 here is CASSRSGDEQYF. CDR3 in DNA: TGCGCCAGCAGCCGCTCTGGGGACGAGCAGTACTTC. V gene TRBV5-1 combines with J gene TRBJ2-7, with D unclear. Trimming left V 4 bases short and J 5 bases short, with 10 bases between. CDR1 and CDR2 from the germline V gene are SGHRS and YFSETQ. The CDR3 extends over 12 amino acids.

V usage is TRBV2 and J usage is TRBJ2-1, with D possibly being TRBD2 (6 bases). CDR3 size: 13 residues. Trimming removed 0 bases from V and 10 bases from J, with 10 bases in between. The germline gives CDR1 SNHLY, CDR2 FYNNEI. CDR3 DNA sequence: TGTGCCAGCAGTGAAGCCCGTAGCGGAGAGCAGTTCTTC. Its translation: CASSEARSGEQFF.

The chain links TRBV7-9 to TRBJ1-5, with TRBD1 as a possible D gene (5 bases). The CDR3 contains 17 residues. V was clipped by 0 bases and J by 2 bases, with 14 bases between them. The germline CDR1 and CDR2 sequences are SEHNR and FQNEAQ (reference sequence). DNA of the CDR3: TGTGCCAGCAGCTTAGCGGTGGACACCCTAGGCAATCAGCCCCAGCATTTT. Protein sequence: CASSLAVDTLGNQPQHF.

This chain links TRBV19 with TRBJ1-6; no clear D gene. The germline CDR1 and CDR2 sequences are LNHDA and SQIVND (reference sequence). Trimming removed 2 bases at V and 6 bases at J, with 14 bases between. This CDR3 has 16 residues. CDR3 sequence (DNA): TGTGCCAGTAGTATACTTCACGGAAACAGTAATTCACCCCTCCACTTT. It yields the protein CASSILHGNSNSPLHF.

The chain has TRBV7-2 and TRBJ1-4; 10 bases are a match to TRBD1. Germline lookup yields CDR1 SGHTA and CDR2 FQGNSA. The CDR3 sequence is 14 residues long. The V segment lost 5 bases and the J segment 8 bases; nucleotides outside the gene matches: 5. CDR3 sequence: CASSPGDRGEKLFF. The DNA for the CDR3 is TGTGCCAGCAGCCCTGGGGACAGGGGAGAAAAACTGTTTTTT.

The V call is TRBV7-9, the J call TRBJ1-3; perhaps TRBD1 as D (5 bases). Germline V gives CDR1 SEHNR, CDR2 FQNEAQ (reference sequence). The germline V and J ends were trimmed by 5 bases and 7 bases, with 15 bases remaining between them. CDR3 length: 14 amino acids. DNA of the CDR3: TGTGCCAGCAGCGAAAGAGGCAGGGAGAACACCATATATTTT. It codes for CASSERGRENTIYF.

The chain has TRBV19 and TRBJ1-1; D remains ambiguous. This CDR3 is built from 15 residues. Trimming took off 0 bases at V and 2 bases at J, with 10 bases between the two ends. Per germline, CDR1 LNHDA and CDR2 SQIVND (reference sequence). CDR3: CASSIDRTGNTEAFF. DNA for the CDR3: TGTGCCAGTAGTATAGACAGGACGGGTAACACTGAAGCTTTCTTT.

V gene TRBV23-1 combines with J gene TRBJ2-1, with D possibly being TRBD2 (5 bases). TRBV23-1 is treated as an ORF (open reading frame) with a function not yet certain. This CDR3 is 12 amino acids long. Trimming shortened V by 2 bases and J by 9 bases, and 8 bases separated the two germline ends. DNA of the CDR3: TGCGCCAGCAGTCAACCCGGGGTTGAGCAGTTCTTC. Amino acid sequence: CASSQPGVEQFF.

The chain recombines TRBV18 with TRBJ2-7; D perhaps matches TRBD2 (5 bases). The V gene's germline CDR1 is KGHSH and CDR2 LQKENI. V lost 5 bases to trimming and J lost 5 bases, with 16 bases between them. This CDR3 is 14 amino acids long. CDR3 in amino acids: CASSNLGGSDEQYF. CDR3 nucleotide sequence: TGTGCCAGCTCAAATTTAGGCGGGTCAGACGAGCAGTACTTC.

The chain combines TRBV5-4 with TRBJ1-2; D call uncertain. The germline V and J ends were trimmed by 0 bases and 0 bases, with 3 bases remaining between them. This CDR3 spans 13 amino acids. The germline V gene encodes CDR1 SGHNT and CDR2 YYREEE (reference sequence). CDR3 region: CASSLGANYGYTF. CDR3 nucleotides: TGTGCCAGCAGCTTGGGTGCTAACTATGGCTACACCTTC.

The chain combines TRBV29-1 with TRBJ1-5; D is ambiguous. The V gene's germline CDR1 is SQVTM and CDR2 ANQGSEA. The CDR3 loop spans 14 amino acids. The V end lost 4 bases, the J end lost 7 bases, and 17 bases lay between the germline ends. CDR3 bases: TGCAGCGTTGGCCCCCTAGAGCCCGGCCAGCCCCAGCATTTT. Translated: CSVGPLEPGQPQHF.

V and J are TRBV7-2 and TRBJ2-7; 12 bases line up with TRBD2. The V gene's germline CDR1 is SGHTA and CDR2 FQGNSA. The V gene end was trimmed by 1 base and the J gene end by 6 bases; junction bases not matched to a gene: 13. The CDR3 totals 18 residues. Here the CDR3 DNA reads TGTGCCAGCAGCTTAGTGGCGGGGGGACTAGCGGGTGGGCGCGAGCAGTACTTC. Its translation is CASSLVAGGLAGGREQYF.

The DNA for the CDR3 is TGTGCCAGCAGCCGACAGGGGTACACTGAAGCTTTCTTT. It is translated as CASSRQGYTEAFF. The chain is built from TRBV7-9 and TRBJ1-1; TRBD1 matches at 8 bases. The CDR3 totals 13 residues. Germline V lookup: CDR1 SEHNR, CDR2 FQNEAQ (reference sequence). V lost 5 bases, J lost 3 bases, and 2 bases stayed unmatched.

The chain links TRBV7-9 to TRBJ2-5, with TRBD2 matching 9 bases. The DNA end is more similar to TRBJ2-7, so the J call may be wrong. The V gene's germline CDR1 is SEHNR and CDR2 FQNEAQ (reference sequence). The CDR3 length is 15 residues. The CDR3 bases are TGTGCCAGCAGCTTAGGGGCAGCGGGAGGTTACGAGCAGTACTTC. It encodes CASSLGAAGGYEQYF.

This clone is medium-sized within its sample. The chain combines TRBV20-1 with TRBJ1-6; D call uncertain. V was shortened by 3 bases and J by 14 bases, with 11 bases between the two germline ends. The CDR3 covers 11 residues. Germline V lookup: CDR1 DFQATT, CDR2 SNEGSKA (reference sequence). The CDR3 region has the DNA TGCAGTGCTAGGACCTTGTCAGCCCTCCACTTT. It codes for CSARTLSALHF.

J is TRBJ2-5 and V is TRBV5-4, with TRBD1 matching over 8 bases. V lost 0 bases, J lost 5 bases, and 3 bases stayed unmatched. This CDR3 comprises 14 residues. Germline CDR1 is SGHNT and CDR2 is YYREEE (reference sequence). CDR3 protein: CASSLVGQGETQYF. In DNA form, the CDR3 reads TGTGCCAGCAGCTTGGTTGGACAGGGCGAGACCCAGTACTTC.

The chain carries TRBV30 and TRBJ1-1; D unclear. The CDR3 has 14 amino acids. V shed 0 bases and J shed 1 base, with 9 bases lying between them. From germline, CDR1 is GTSNPN and CDR2 SVGIG (reference sequence). CDR3 DNA: TGTGCCTGGAGTGTACGGGCAGGGAACACTGAAGCTTTCTTT. As protein: CAWSVRAGNTEAFF. The whole variable domain, filled in from reference TRBV30 and TRBJ1-1, reads SQTIHQWPATLVQPVGSPLSLECTVEGTSNPNLYWYRQAAGRGLQLLFYSVGIGQISSEVPQNLSASRPQDRQFILSSKKLLLSDSGFYLCAWSVRAGNTEAFFGQGTRLTVV.

CDR3 coding DNA: TGCGCCAGCAGCTTGGATCCGGGACAGGCGGCCTACGAGCAGTACTTC. It is translated as CASSLDPGQAAYEQYF. The gene calls are TRBV5-1 and TRBJ2-5, with 8 bases lining up with TRBD1. The last part of the DNA fits TRBJ2-7 better; the J call may be wrong. CDR1 and CDR2 (germline): SGHRS, YFSETQ. The CDR3 loop spans 16 amino acids.

This clone was picked up one time. CDR3 nucleotide sequence: TGTGCCAGCAGTGTGTACCTAGACACAGATACGCAGTATTTT. This encodes CASSVYLDTDTQYF. J is TRBJ2-3 and V is TRBV2; D gene uncertain. The V end lost 4 bases, the J end lost 2 bases, and 10 bases lay between the germline ends. The CDR3 length is 14 residues. Per germline, CDR1 SNHLY and CDR2 FYNNEI. Together with reference TRBV2 and TRBJ2-3, the CDR3 gives the full variable domain: EPEVTQTPSHQVTQMGQEVILRCVPISNHLYFYWYRQILGQKVEFLVSFYNNEISEKSEIFDDQFSVERPDGSNFTLKIRSTKLEDSAMYFCASSVYLDTDTQYFGPGTRLTVL.